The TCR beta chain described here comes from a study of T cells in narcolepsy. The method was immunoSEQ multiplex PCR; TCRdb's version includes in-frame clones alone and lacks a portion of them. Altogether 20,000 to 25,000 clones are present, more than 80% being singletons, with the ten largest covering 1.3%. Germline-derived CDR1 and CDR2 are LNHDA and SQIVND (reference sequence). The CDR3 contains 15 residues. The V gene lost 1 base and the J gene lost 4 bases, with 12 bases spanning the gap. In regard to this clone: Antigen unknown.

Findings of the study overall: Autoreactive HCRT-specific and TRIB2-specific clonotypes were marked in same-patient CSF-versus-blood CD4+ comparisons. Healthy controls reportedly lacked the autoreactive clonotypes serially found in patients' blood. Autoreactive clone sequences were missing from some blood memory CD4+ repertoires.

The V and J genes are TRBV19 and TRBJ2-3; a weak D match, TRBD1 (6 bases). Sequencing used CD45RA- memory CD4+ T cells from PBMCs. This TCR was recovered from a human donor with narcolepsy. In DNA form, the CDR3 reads TGTGCCAGTAGTATAGCAGGGGCCGGGGCAGATACGCAGTATTTT. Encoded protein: CASSIAGAGADTQYF.